What follows describes a single T cell receptor (beta chain). The target antigen is unknown. The sample comes from a study of T cell repertoires in ileal Crohn's disease. Whole-study context: Every patient was operated on for stricturing (about 60%) or penetrating (about 40%) complications. About half received postoperative treatment, about a dozen with thiopurines and approximately 19 anti-TNF. Study-wide findings and caveats: Clonality above 26.8% at surgery always came with endoscopic recurrence.

Profiling relied on immunoSEQ multiplex PCR, and the TCRdb table lists in-frame clones only, not all of them. The table includes some 14,000 clones, about 85% detected once. Germline loops: CDR1 SGHRS, CDR2 YFSETQ. This CDR3 spans 16 amino acids. This chain joins TRBV5-1 and TRBJ2-7; TRBD2 agrees at 12 bases. The closer fit of TRBJ2-1 to the DNA end suggests the J call may be wrong. The sequenced material came from ileal tissue. The receptor was derived from an adult with Crohn's disease. The CDR3 coding sequence is TGCGCCAGCAGCTTCCGGTGGACTAGCGGGACCAATGAGCAGTTCTTC. Amino acid sequence: CASSFRWTSGTNEQFF.